Shown below are 21 T cell receptor beta chains from a single sample sequenced in a study of OX40 agonist ivuxolimab in advanced cancers. Measured with immunoSEQ multiplex PCR; TCRdb has only the in-frame clones, and not every one. The table includes around 97,000 clones, 86% detected once. The sequences come from CD4+ or CD8+ T cells sorted from blood, collected in a trial of the OX40 agonist ivuxolimab. The receptors originated from an adult with an advanced solid tumor such as melanoma, head and neck, liver or kidney cancer.

The chain uses TRBV18 and TRBJ1-2, with 7 bases lining up with TRBD1. The CDR3 covers 16 residues. Germline V gene data show CDR1 as KGHSH and CDR2 as LQKENI. J was trimmed by 3 bases and V by 4 bases; bases with no gene match: 11. The CDR3 DNA follows: TGTGCCAGCTCACTACTCCCAGGGGGAGGCGACTATGGCTACACCTTC. Translation: CASSLLPGGGDYGYTF.

This chain uses TRBV5-1 with TRBJ2-2; D is perhaps TRBD1 or TRBD2 (5 bases each). V was pared by 0 bases and J by 0 bases, with 12 bases between. The CDR3 contains 17 residues. CDR1 SGHRS and CDR2 YFSETQ come from the germline V gene. The CDR3 DNA follows: TGCGCCAGCAGCTTGGCCGGGACCCTCTCGAACACCGGGGAGCTGTTTTTT. Protein sequence: CASSLAGTLSNTGELFF.

This chain connects TRBV2 to TRBJ1-4, with 9 nucleotides matching TRBD1. V lost 11 bases, J lost 7 bases, and 5 bases stayed unmatched. The length of the CDR3 is 12 residues. Germline V CDR1 and CDR2: SNHLY, FYNNEI. The CDR3 protein is CAGGTGSEKLFF. Here the CDR3 DNA reads TGTGCCGGCGGGACAGGGAGTGAAAAACTGTTTTTT.

The rearrangement uses TRBV5-1 and TRBJ2-5; 13 bases map to TRBD2. The CDR3 is 16 residues long. The V gene end was trimmed by 0 bases and the J gene end by 2 bases; junction bases not matched to a gene: 1. The germline V gene encodes CDR1 SGHRS and CDR2 YFSETQ. Here the CDR3 reads CASSLGTSGGQETQYF. CDR3 nucleotide sequence: TGCGCCAGCAGCTTGGGGACTAGCGGGGGACAAGAGACCCAGTACTTC.

On this clone itself: Sequence at one end of the junction differs from germline and may be a read error. In DNA, the CDR3 is TGTGCCATCAGTGAATCCCCAGCGGGGGAACGAGATACGCAGTATTTT. Amino acid sequence: CAISESPAGERDTQYF. The rearrangement uses TRBV6-1 and TRBJ2-3; 8 bases align to TRBD2. Germline V gene lookup returns CDR1 MNHNS and CDR2 SASEGT. CDR3 length equals 16 residues.

The chain has TRBV7-3 and TRBJ2-5; no firm D call. CDR3 size: 12 residues. Germline CDR1 reads SGHTA; CDR2 reads FQGTGA. The V gene lost 8 bases and the J gene lost 5 bases, with 12 bases spanning the gap. The CDR3 DNA reads TGTGCCAGCGGGTCAGGCGGTGAGACCCAGTACTTC. It translates to CASGSGGETQYF.

The chain joins TRBV18 to TRBJ2-5; 8 bases agree with TRBD2. V trimming: 0 bases; J trimming: 5 bases; junction bases outside the gene matches: 11. The CDR3 runs to 17 residues. Germline V gene data show CDR1 as KGHSH and CDR2 as LQKENI. CDR3 bases: TGTGCCAGCTCACCACCGGTTTCGGGACTAGTCTCGGAGACCCAGTACTTC. Translating it yields CASSPPVSGLVSETQYF.

The chain joins TRBV6-5 to TRBJ2-7; TRBD2 matches at 10 bases. With V trimmed by 5 bases and J by 2 bases, 6 bases remained unmatched. CDR1 and CDR2 from the germline V gene are MNHEY and SVGAGI. The CDR3 is 15 amino acids. Here the CDR3 DNA reads TGTGCCAGCAGTACTTCAGGACTAGCGGCCTACGAGCAGTACTTC. It encodes CASSTSGLAAYEQYF.

This clone came up once. Here the CDR3 reads CASSPPGGEQYF. CDR3 DNA sequence: TGTGCCAGCTCACCACCCGGGGGAGAGCAGTACTTC. The chain is built from TRBV18 and TRBJ2-7, with a tentative D call TRBD2 (6 bases). CDR1 is KGHSH, CDR2 LQKENI, per germline. The CDR3 length is 12 residues. Trimming removed 0 bases at V and 7 bases at J, with 7 bases between. Full variable domain (missing parts from reference TRBV18 and TRBJ2-7): NAGVMQNPRHLVRRRGQEARLRCSPMKGHSHVYWYRQLPEEGLKFMVYLQKENIIDESGMPKERFSAEFPKEGPSILRIQQVVRGDSAAYFCASSPPGGEQYFGPGTRLTVT.

CDR3 DNA sequence: TGCGCCAGCAGCCGCGGACAGGCCGAGACCGGGGAGCTGTTTTTT. Translation: CASSRGQAETGELFF. This chain connects TRBV4-1 to TRBJ2-2; 7 bases line up with TRBD1. The CDR3 spans 15 residues. Trimming took 4 bases from V and 5 from J; bases not matched to a gene: 7. Germline CDR1 and CDR2: MGHRA and YSYEKL.

V is TRBV18 and J is TRBJ2-5; no reliable D call. The CDR3 contains 12 residues. Trimming pared 1 base from V and 5 bases from J, leaving 5 bases between. Germline V gene lookup returns CDR1 KGHSH and CDR2 LQKENI. This CDR3 reads CASSPQGETQYF. As DNA, the CDR3 is TGTGCCAGCTCACCACAGGGCGAGACCCAGTACTTC.

V gene TRBV6-1 combines with J gene TRBJ1-5, with D perhaps TRBD1 (5 bases). Between the trimmed V and J ends, which lost 2 bases and 5 bases, there was a span of 22 bases. Germline values: CDR1 MNHNS, CDR2 SASEGT. The CDR3 contains 18 residues. CDR3 loop: CASSERPGPTGGDQPQHF. Here the CDR3 DNA reads TGTGCCAGCAGTGAACGGCCAGGGCCAACGGGGGGGGATCAGCCCCAGCATTTT.

The chain is built from TRBV7-9 and TRBJ1-5, with D possibly TRBD1 on 5 matching bases. The germline gives CDR1 SEHNR, CDR2 FQNEAQ (reference sequence). V was cut by 2 bases and J by 5 bases, with 25 bases left in between. CDR3 length: 19 amino acids. The CDR3 DNA is TGTGCCAGCAGCTTAAGTGGCCAACCGGGACTGGGGCTGCATCAGCCCCAGCATTTT. Protein: CASSLSGQPGLGLHQPQHF.

The rearrangement joins TRBV7-3 to TRBJ2-7, with 7 bases lining up with TRBD2. The CDR3 has 14 amino acids. The V gene's germline CDR1 is SGHTA and CDR2 FQGTGA. V lost 2 bases, J lost 0 bases, and 1 base stayed unmatched. The CDR3 DNA reads as TGTGCCAGCAGCTTAGCGGGGGACTCCTACGAGCAGTACTTC. Amino acids: CASSLAGDSYEQYF.

This clone was seen repeatedly, ten times or more. The rearrangement uses TRBV11-3 and TRBJ2-1, with D perhaps matching TRBD2 (5 bases). V lost 2 bases, J lost 8 bases, and 10 bases lay in between. The germline V gene has CDR1 SGHNT and CDR2 YENEEA. The CDR3 covers 13 residues. DNA for the CDR3: TGTGCCAGCAGCTTATCCGGGATCGATGAGCAGTTCTTC. Its translation is CASSLSGIDEQFF.

The chain couples TRBV7-9 to TRBJ1-2; possibly TRBD1 for D (5 bases). The CDR3 is made up of 14 amino acids. The germline V gene has CDR1 SEHNR and CDR2 FQNEAQ (reference sequence). Trimming stripped 4 bases from V and 3 bases from J, with 12 bases between. In nucleotides, the CDR3 is TGTGCCAGCAGCTCCCTGGGGACGGACTATGGCTACACCTTC. Encoded protein: CASSSLGTDYGYTF.

The rearrangement links TRBV28 to TRBJ2-7; 12 bases map to TRBD2. Trimming at V came to 8 bases and at J to 3 bases, leaving 11 bases not matched to a gene. CDR3 length equals 16 residues. Germline V lookup: CDR1 MDHEN, CDR2 SYDVKM. CDR3 sequence reads: CASHPPGLAGIYEQYF. CDR3 sequence (DNA): TGTGCCAGCCATCCTCCGGGACTAGCGGGTATCTACGAGCAGTACTTC.

This clone showed up just a few times. The CDR3 is CASREGLISPLHF. The CDR3 DNA reads TGTGCCAGTAGGGAGGGGCTGATTTCACCCCTCCACTTT. J is TRBJ1-6 and V is TRBV19, with a tentative D call TRBD1 (5 bases). V dropped 6 bases and J dropped 9 bases, with 12 bases sitting between them. The germline CDR1 and CDR2 sequences are LNHDA and SQIVND (reference sequence). The CDR3 consists of 13 residues. The complete variable domain, with remaining parts taken from reference TRBV19 and TRBJ1-6, reads DGGITQSPKYLFRKEGQNVTLSCEQNLNHDAMYWYRQDPGQGLRLIYYSQIVNDFQKGDIAEGYSVSREKKESFPLTVTSAQKNPTAFYLCASREGLISPLHFGNGTRLTVT.

This chain links TRBV6-6 with TRBJ1-6; 7 positions agree with TRBD1. The V gene's germline CDR1 is MNHNY and CDR2 SVGAGI (reference sequence). The CDR3 contains 14 residues. V gave up 6 bases and J gave up 3 bases; unmatched junction bases: 2. The CDR3 DNA is TGTGCCAGCAGAAGGGGGCGCTATAATTCACCCCTCCACTTT. Amino acid sequence: CASRRGRYNSPLHF.

J is TRBJ1-1 and V is TRBV4-2; 11 bases align to TRBD1. The CDR3 consists of 16 residues. The V segment lost 3 bases and the J segment 3 bases; nucleotides outside the gene matches: 6. The germline CDR1 and CDR2 sequences are LGHNA and YNFKEQ. CDR3 in amino acids: CASSHPGQGVDTEAFF. The DNA of the CDR3 is TGTGCCAGCAGCCATCCGGGACAGGGGGTTGACACTGAAGCTTTCTTT.

The chain employs TRBV10-1 and TRBJ1-2, with 8 bases aligning to TRBD1. Germline V gene data show CDR1 as WNHNN and CDR2 as SYGVQD (reference sequence). Trimming took 4 bases from V and 3 from J; bases not matched to a gene: 1. The CDR3 loop spans 13 amino acids. The CDR3 bases are TGCGCCAGCAGTGCGGGACAGGACTATGGCTACACCTTC. This encodes CASSAGQDYGYTF.